These 27 T cell receptor beta chains were sequenced from one sample in a study of cytomegalovirus exposure and HLA in healthy donors. Primers for the PCR totalled 60 Vbeta and 13 Jbeta. TCRdb's copy holds only in-frame clones and misses some; the assay was immunoSEQ multiplex PCR. This table holds just under 95,000 clones, over 70% found once. The material sequenced was PBMCs. The receptors come from a girl aged 2 to 9 in good health and CMV-seropositive.

The chain employs TRBV6-1 and TRBJ1-1; 10 bases are a match to TRBD1. This CDR3 region has 15 residues. Germline CDR1 is MNHNS and CDR2 is SASEGT. Germline trimming cut 4 bases from V and 4 bases from J; bases unmatched to any gene: 6. CDR3 residues: CASSAFGTGVTEAFF. Written as DNA, the CDR3 is TGTGCCAGCAGTGCCTTCGGGACAGGGGTCACTGAAGCTTTCTTT.

V usage is TRBV5-1 and J usage is TRBJ2-7, with D maybe TRBD2 (5 bases). Trimming took off 0 bases at V and 11 bases at J, with 21 bases between the two ends. The germline V gene encodes CDR1 SGHRS and CDR2 YFSETQ. CDR3 length equals 15 residues. CDR3 bases: TGCGCCAGCAGCTTGGTCCTCGGCGAGGGAAATCCCAAGTACTTC. Residues: CASSLVLGEGNPKYF.

The sample holds one count of this clone. V usage is TRBV5-4 and J usage is TRBJ2-7, with TRBD1 as a possible D gene (6 bases). Germline V CDR1 and CDR2: SGHNT, YYREEE (reference sequence). With 7 bases removed from V and 0 bases from J, the gap between germline ends came to 11 bases. The CDR3 loop spans 13 amino acids. The CDR3: CASGRQDSYEQYF. Here the CDR3 DNA reads TGTGCCAGCGGCCGACAGGACTCCTACGAGCAGTACTTC.

This clone has more than one count but fewer than ten. The chain has TRBV7-2 and TRBJ1-4; D unresolved. Per the germline V gene, CDR1 is SGHTA and CDR2 is FQGNSA. This CDR3 is built from 14 residues. Trimming removed 3 bases from V and 5 bases from J, with 10 bases in between. The CDR3 DNA reads TGTGCCAGCAGCTTGATTGGGCCGAATGAAAAACTGTTTTTT. Its translation is CASSLIGPNEKLFF.

The chain employs TRBV27 and TRBJ1-1; D is undetermined. The CDR3 sequence is 14 residues long. Germline loops: CDR1 MNHEY, CDR2 SMNVEV (reference sequence). With 0 bases removed from V and 4 bases from J, the gap between germline ends came to 9 bases. The CDR3 DNA sequence: TGTGCCAGCAGTTTATCAGCGGGGTTCACTGAAGCTTTCTTT. It encodes CASSLSAGFTEAFF.

This chain connects TRBV10-3 to TRBJ2-1; a weak D match, TRBD1 (6 bases). The V gene's germline CDR1 is ENHRY and CDR2 SYGVKD. The CDR3 is 14 residues long. V was clipped by 2 bases and J by 7 bases, with 12 bases between them. This CDR3 reads CAISESGQSNEQFF. Here the CDR3 DNA reads TGTGCCATCAGTGAGAGCGGACAGAGTAATGAGCAGTTCTTC.

This chain joins TRBV10-3 and TRBJ2-7; D is possibly TRBD1 (5 bases). With 4 bases removed from V and 5 bases from J, the gap between germline ends came to 6 bases. Germline-derived CDR1 and CDR2 are ENHRY and SYGVKD. CDR3 length equals 11 residues. CDR3 in amino acids: CAISVGDEQYF. CDR3 coding DNA: TGTGCCATCAGTGTAGGGGACGAGCAGTACTTC.

The chain joins TRBV15 to TRBJ1-2; D is unclear. The germline CDR1 and CDR2 sequences are LNHNV and YYDKDF (reference sequence). V was cut by 3 bases and J by 4 bases, with 9 bases left in between. CDR3 length: 13 amino acids. CDR3 in amino acids: CATSSSGVYGYTF. Written as DNA, the CDR3 is TGTGCCACCAGCAGCAGCGGGGTCTATGGCTACACCTTC.

The chain employs TRBV4-1 and TRBJ2-1; 12 nucleotides agree with TRBD2. V lost 0 bases to trimming and J lost 5 bases; unmatched junction nucleotides: 5. This CDR3 region has 17 residues. Germline CDR1 reads MGHRA; CDR2 reads YSYEKL. The CDR3 sequence is CASSQDSTSGRNNEQFF. CDR3 DNA: TGCGCCAGCAGCCAAGATTCCACTAGCGGGAGGAACAATGAGCAGTTCTTC.

This chain connects TRBV7-9 to TRBJ2-1, with D maybe TRBD1 (5 bases). Trimming removed 5 bases from V and 2 bases from J, with 16 bases in between. Germline-derived CDR1 and CDR2 are SEHNR and FQNEAQ (reference sequence). The CDR3 runs 16 residues. The CDR3 loop reads CASSPLGQGPYNEQFF. The CDR3 nucleotides are TGTGCCAGCAGCCCCCTGGGGCAGGGCCCCTACAATGAGCAGTTCTTC.

V is TRBV30 and J is TRBJ2-5; 7 positions match TRBD1. J lost 2 bases, V lost 2 bases, and 11 bases had no gene match. The CDR3 totals 16 residues. The germline CDR1 and CDR2 sequences are GTSNPN and SVGIG (reference sequence). The CDR3 loop is CAWSFLGQPNQETQYF. The CDR3 DNA reads as TGTGCCTGGAGTTTCCTGGGACAGCCCAATCAAGAGACCCAGTACTTC.

This clone was detected only once. The chain uses TRBV7-2 and TRBJ1-4; a weak D match, TRBD1 (6 bases). Looked up from germline, CDR1 is SGHTA and CDR2 is FQGNSA. CDR3 length: 15 residues. Trimming shortened V by 1 base and J by 5 bases, and 11 bases separated the two germline ends. The CDR3, as DNA: TGTGCCAGCAGCTTAGATGGACAGCAGAATGAAAAACTGTTTTTT. Translated, it gives CASSLDGQQNEKLFF.

The chain is built from TRBV6-1 and TRBJ2-7, with D hard to call. CDR1 MNHNS and CDR2 SASEGT come from the germline V gene. V lost 5 bases to trimming and J lost 7 bases, with 12 bases between them. The CDR3 sequence is 12 residues long. This chain's CDR3 is CASSQQNPEQYF. CDR3 sequence (DNA): TGTGCCAGCAGTCAACAGAACCCGGAGCAGTACTTC.

The chain couples TRBV28 to TRBJ2-1, with 8 bases fitting TRBD2. Germline assignment: CDR1 MDHEN and CDR2 SYDVKM. This CDR3 comprises 16 residues. After removal of 5 bases from V and 10 bases from J, the junction contained 16 bases not matched to a gene. The CDR3 DNA reads TGTGCCAGCAGTCCAGTCAGCGGGAGTCTCCGGGGCGAGCAGTTCTTC. It translates to CASSPVSGSLRGEQFF.

The chain employs TRBV5-1 and TRBJ2-7; D perhaps matches TRBD1 (5 bases). With 6 bases removed from V and 3 bases from J, the gap between germline ends came to 7 bases. Germline CDR1 and CDR2: SGHRS and YFSETQ. The CDR3 is 11 amino acids. The CDR3 loop is CASKGHYEQYF. CDR3 in DNA: TGCGCCAGCAAGGGGCACTACGAGCAGTACTTC.

The chain joins TRBV27 to TRBJ2-4, with D possibly TRBD1 on 5 matching bases. V lost 4 bases, J lost 9 bases, and 10 bases lay in between. The CDR3 loop spans 12 amino acids. The germline V gene has CDR1 MNHEY and CDR2 SMNVEV (reference sequence). For the CDR3, the DNA is TGTGCCAGCAGTTCCAGGGTTGGCATTCAGTACTTC. Protein: CASSSRVGIQYF.

V is TRBV10-1 and J is TRBJ2-1; TRBD2 agrees at 16 bases. Trimming at V came to 4 bases and at J to 9 bases, leaving 3 bases not matched to a gene. Germline lookup yields CDR1 WNHNN and CDR2 SYGVQD (reference sequence). This CDR3 contains 15 residues. CDR3 residues: CASSAGTSGRVEQFF. The CDR3, as DNA: TGCGCCAGCAGTGCGGGGACTAGCGGGAGGGTTGAGCAGTTCTTC.

CDR3: CASRPDGPLNTEAFF. The CDR3 DNA reads as TGTGCCAGCAGACCAGATGGGCCCTTGAACACTGAAGCTTTCTTT. The chain combines TRBV7-2 with TRBJ1-1; no reliable D call. Germline V gives CDR1 SGHTA, CDR2 FQGNSA. Trimming left V 6 bases short and J 0 bases short, with 14 bases between. The CDR3 extends over 15 amino acids.

This sequence joins TRBV7-9 and TRBJ1-1; D is perhaps TRBD1 (6 bases). There are 15 residues in the CDR3. Trimming removed 1 base at V and 1 base at J, with 10 bases between. Germline V lookup: CDR1 SEHNR, CDR2 FQNEAQ (reference sequence). The CDR3 spells CASSLDGTPNTEAFF. The CDR3 region has the DNA TGTGCCAGCAGCTTAGACGGGACACCGAACACTGAAGCTTTCTTT.

CDR3 in amino acids: CASSSTQGSYGYTF. CDR3 nucleotides: TGTGCCAGCAGCTCCACCCAGGGTTCCTATGGCTACACCTTC. The rearrangement uses TRBV7-3 and TRBJ1-2; D possibly corresponds to TRBD1 (5 bases). CDR1 and CDR2 from the germline V gene are SGHTA and FQGTGA. CDR3 length: 14 residues. V was trimmed by 4 bases and J by 4 bases, leaving 13 bases between them.

The genes are TRBV29-1 and TRBJ2-5, with 9 bases that match TRBD2. Germline V gene lookup returns CDR1 SQVTM and CDR2 ANQGSEA. The CDR3 contains 14 residues. The ends lost 4 bases at V and 5 bases at J; junction bases unmatched: 8. CDR3 nucleotide sequence: TGCAGCGTTGCGGGGCGGGAGGGCCTGGAGACCCAGTACTTC. This encodes CSVAGREGLETQYF.

Only a few counts were recorded for this clone. The chain couples TRBV6-5 to TRBJ2-3; 7 nucleotides line up with TRBD2. Germline loops: CDR1 MNHEY, CDR2 SVGAGI. V gave up 9 bases and J gave up 4 bases; unmatched junction bases: 13. The CDR3 has 15 residues. Here the CDR3 DNA reads TGTGCCAGTGGTAGGGGCGGGAGTTTCTCAGATACGCAGTATTTT. Translating it yields CASGRGGSFSDTQYF.

The rearrangement links TRBV4-2 to TRBJ2-7; TRBD2 aligns across 7 bases. The CDR3 covers 19 residues. V dropped 4 bases and J dropped 0; count of bases not matched to a gene: 18. Germline V CDR1 and CDR2: LGHNA, YNFKEQ. Written as DNA, the CDR3 is TGTGCCAGCAGCCCGAAAGAGGTAGCGGGCTTCCAAAGCTCCTACGAGCAGTACTTC. It encodes CASSPKEVAGFQSSYEQYF.

The chain uses TRBV7-2 and TRBJ1-1; D is unclear. Germline V gives CDR1 SGHTA, CDR2 FQGNSA. This CDR3 has 14 amino acids. The ends were cut back, 5 bases at V and 3 bases at J, with 13 bases in the middle. CDR3 in amino acids: CASSPRQVHTEAFF. The CDR3 nucleotides read TGTGCCAGCAGCCCCCGGCAGGTCCACACTGAAGCTTTCTTT.

This chain connects TRBV27 to TRBJ2-5; D not resolved. The CDR3 is made up of 11 amino acids. CDR1 and CDR2 (germline): MNHEY, SMNVEV (reference sequence). Trimming removed 7 bases from V and 4 bases from J, with 7 bases in between. Here the CDR3 DNA reads TGTGCCAGCATGTCAGGAGAGACCCAGTACTTC. Translation: CASMSGETQYF.

The chain joins TRBV12-5 to TRBJ2-1; D possibly corresponds to TRBD1 (6 bases). V was cut by 4 bases and J by 10 bases, with 23 bases left in between. Per the germline V gene, CDR1 is LGHNT and CDR2 is FRNRAP. This CDR3 region has 16 residues. The CDR3: CASGYRMGTHVQEQFF. CDR3 nucleotides: TGTGCTAGTGGTTATCGCATGGGGACACACGTTCAGGAGCAGTTCTTC.

V usage is TRBV18 and J usage is TRBJ2-4; no definite D call. The germline V gene encodes CDR1 KGHSH and CDR2 LQKENI. Trimming stripped 3 bases from V and 0 bases from J, with 3 bases between. The CDR3 is 13 residues long. CDR3 sequence: CASSPLAKNIQYF. In DNA form, the CDR3 reads TGTGCCAGCTCACCCTTAGCCAAAAACATTCAGTACTTC.